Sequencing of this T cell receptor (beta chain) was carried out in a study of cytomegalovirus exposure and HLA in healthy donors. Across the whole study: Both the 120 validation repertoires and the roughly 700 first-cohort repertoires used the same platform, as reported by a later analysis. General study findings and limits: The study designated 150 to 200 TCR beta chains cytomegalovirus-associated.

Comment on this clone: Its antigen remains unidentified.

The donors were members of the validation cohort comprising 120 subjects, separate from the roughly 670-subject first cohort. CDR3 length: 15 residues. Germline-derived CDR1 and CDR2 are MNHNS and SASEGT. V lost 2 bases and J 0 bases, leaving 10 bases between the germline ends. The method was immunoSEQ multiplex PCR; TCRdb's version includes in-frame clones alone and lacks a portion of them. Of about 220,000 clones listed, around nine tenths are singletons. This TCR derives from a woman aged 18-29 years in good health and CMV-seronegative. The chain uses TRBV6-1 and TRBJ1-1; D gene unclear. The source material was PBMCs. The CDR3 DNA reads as TGTGCCAGCAGTGAACAACGGGGTCTGAACACTGAAGCTTTCTTT. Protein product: CASSEQRGLNTEAFF.